This record covers a single T cell receptor beta chain. Its antigen remains unknown. The data originate from a study of T-cell reconstitution after alpha-beta-depleted transplantation in children. General study points: Most T-cell counts and diversity one year after the transplant came from T cells that were newly produced. Recipient T cells and thymic progenitors that survived were the source of the high TCRbeta diversity seen at day 60 in some patients. Several hundred expanded graft clones reportedly gave rise to the alpha-beta T cells present about two months after transplant.

Preparation of the TCRbeta library involved a method that used unique molecular identifiers. MiXCR, run by TCRdb on the PCR reads, gives a single entry per CDR3 protein. Here the sample spans hundreds of thousands of distinct CDR3 sequences, 13% being singletons. This material consisted of PBMCs, mostly from graft donor cells, taken 360 days after TCRalphabeta/CD19-depleted stem cell transplant. The clonotype was recovered from a male patient aged 10 to 17 who had a stem cell transplant for acute myeloid leukemia, so the T cells may come from the graft donor.

CDR3 sequence: CASRFQGATNEKLFF. In DNA, the CDR3 is TGCGCCAGCAGATTCCAGGGGGCAACTAATGAAAAACTGTTTTTT. The chain recombines TRBV4-3 with TRBJ1-4; 7 bases agree with TRBD1. The J segment lost 0 bases and the V segment lost 6 bases, leaving 4 bases of the junction unmatched. There are 15 residues in the CDR3. Per the germline V gene, CDR1 is LGHNA and CDR2 is YSLEER.